A selection of T cell receptor beta chains follows, all from one sample in a study of beta chain features in type 1 diabetes. Assay: immunoSEQ multiplex PCR; the TCRdb copy retains only in-frame clones and omits some. The sample includes about 900,000 clones, about a sixth of them seen just once. The sequenced material came from naive CD4+ T cells from blood. The receptors stem from a woman in her late teens or twenties in good health. CDR3s include the opening cysteine and the closing phenylalanine or tryptophan.

cdr3_aa: CASTPFSAVGYNEQFF; j_call: TRBJ2-1; v_call: TRBV28
cdr3_aa: CASSQVAEKETQYF; j_call: TRBJ2-5; v_call: TRBV7-8
cdr3_aa: CSVEVQGGSGMNTEAFF; j_call: TRBJ1-1; v_call: TRBV29-1
cdr3_aa: CATSRGQLSNEKLFF; j_call: TRBJ1-4; v_call: TRBV15
cdr3_aa: CASSPGQGITYEQYF; j_call: TRBJ2-7; v_call: TRBV7-9
cdr3_aa: CASSLGGRRETQYF; j_call: TRBJ2-5; v_call: TRBV5-6
cdr3_aa: CASSQNTERPYEQYF; j_call: TRBJ2-7; v_call: TRBV6-5
cdr3_aa: CASSSQTGFWYEQYF; j_call: TRBJ2-7; v_call: TRBV7-2
cdr3_aa: CSMDSSYEQYF; j_call: TRBJ2-7; v_call: TRBV20-1
cdr3_aa: CASSVEGTSGRLGNEQFF; j_call: TRBJ2-1; v_call: TRBV9
cdr3_aa: CASYSGEISYEQYF; j_call: TRBJ2-7; v_call: TRBV6-6
cdr3_aa: CASSTPTGRDTQYF; j_call: TRBJ2-3; v_call: TRBV19
cdr3_aa: CASSAGFREQFF; j_call: TRBJ2-1; v_call: TRBV5-1
cdr3_aa: CASSSGLAGAVEQFF; j_call: TRBJ2-1; v_call: TRBV28
cdr3_aa: CASRETGGDRETQYF; j_call: TRBJ2-5; v_call: TRBV2
cdr3_aa: CASINVGSRTDTQYF; j_call: TRBJ2-3; v_call: TRBV6-1
cdr3_aa: CASSPLSAPGELFF; j_call: TRBJ2-2; v_call: TRBV18
cdr3_aa: CSVTGGGYEQYF; j_call: TRBJ2-7; v_call: TRBV29-1
cdr3_aa: CASSRAPRGNEQFF; j_call: TRBJ2-1; v_call: TRBV18
cdr3_aa: CASSPSGGSYEQYF; j_call: TRBJ2-7; v_call: TRBV19
cdr3_aa: CASSPVGGGEQYF; j_call: TRBJ2-7; v_call: TRBV7-9
cdr3_aa: CASGVAGGRHEQFF; j_call: TRBJ2-1; v_call: TRBV7-8
cdr3_aa: CASSFRQVNTEAFF; j_call: TRBJ1-1; v_call: TRBV5-6
cdr3_aa: CASSQGQGRTGELFF; j_call: TRBJ2-2; v_call: TRBV14
cdr3_aa: CASQNSYSNQPQHF; j_call: TRBJ1-5; v_call: TRBV6-6
cdr3_aa: CASSPGGGITTDTQYF; j_call: TRBJ2-3; v_call: TRBV7-2
cdr3_aa: CASSTLLRQGDEKLFF; j_call: TRBJ1-4; v_call: TRBV21-1
cdr3_aa: CASSLNSEPNYGYTF; j_call: TRBJ1-2; v_call: TRBV5-1
cdr3_aa: CASSLVPSGQPQHF; j_call: TRBJ1-5; v_call: TRBV7-2
cdr3_aa: CASSPRESGANVLTF; j_call: TRBJ2-6; v_call: TRBV18
cdr3_aa: CASSPQDRGYEQYF; j_call: TRBJ2-7; v_call: TRBV18
cdr3_aa: CASSLVPSETQYF; j_call: TRBJ2-5; v_call: TRBV11-2
cdr3_aa: CASSLLGSGTFGKLFF; j_call: TRBJ1-4; v_call: TRBV7-9
cdr3_aa: CASSPPLGNNQPQHF; j_call: TRBJ1-5; v_call: TRBV28
cdr3_aa: CASSSLAGGKADTQYF; j_call: TRBJ2-3; v_call: TRBV28
cdr3_aa: CSVGDKETQYF; j_call: TRBJ2-5; v_call: TRBV29-1
cdr3_aa: CAISAGEKLFF; j_call: TRBJ1-4; v_call: TRBV10-3
cdr3_aa: CASSPTGTGETQYF; j_call: TRBJ2-5; v_call: TRBV5-1
cdr3_aa: CASSQPDSGGYGYTF; j_call: TRBJ1-2; v_call: TRBV6-6
cdr3_aa: CASSTPPLLSGDDTGELFF; j_call: TRBJ2-2; v_call: TRBV19
cdr3_aa: CASSPLGTGETYEQYF; j_call: TRBJ2-7; v_call: TRBV18
cdr3_aa: CASRIGTSGMETQYF; j_call: TRBJ2-5; v_call: TRBV4-1
cdr3_aa: CSVGRLMGQFEAFF; j_call: TRBJ1-1; v_call: TRBV29-1
cdr3_aa: CASSPGAAGGTYEQYF; j_call: TRBJ2-7; v_call: TRBV28
cdr3_aa: CASSFFRQYAEQYF; j_call: TRBJ2-7; v_call: TRBV5-4
cdr3_aa: CASSFSETQYF; j_call: TRBJ2-5; v_call: TRBV5-6
cdr3_aa: CASSAGQGISYEQYF; j_call: TRBJ2-7; v_call: TRBV5-4
cdr3_aa: CASNFGGPGTEAFF; j_call: TRBJ1-1; v_call: TRBV6-5
cdr3_aa: CSISIGGSSYEQYF; j_call: NA; v_call: TRBV29-1
cdr3_aa: CASSRDLAETQYF; j_call: TRBJ2-5; v_call: TRBV6-1
cdr3_aa: CASSRGLGINEKLFF; j_call: TRBJ1-4; v_call: TRBV7-2
cdr3_aa: CASSLATPETQYF; j_call: TRBJ2-5; v_call: TRBV5-1